A single sample gave rise to the 23 T cell receptor beta chains below, sequenced in a study of T cell responses to AZD1222 COVID-19 vaccine. Data came from immunoSEQ multiplex PCR; TCRdb stores just in-frame clones and leaves some out. Found here are 45,000 to 60,000 clones, 70% to 90% of them singletons; the top ten hold roughly 3.9%. The sample was peripheral blood, taken on day 0 of AZD1222 vaccination. Receptor source: an adult in good health.

The chain carries TRBV12-2 and TRBJ2-7; the tabulated D call, TRBD1, remains unverified against the DNA. TRBV12-2 is flagged as a pseudogene. CDR3 length: 16 amino acids. CDR3 in amino acids: CASRLGSRGPPYEQYF. The CDR3 DNA sequence: TGTGCAAGTCGCTTGGGGTCGAGGGGGCCTCCCTACGAGCAGTACTTC.

The chain recombines TRBV6-5 with TRBJ2-7; D is possibly TRBD1 (6 bases). From germline, CDR1 is MNHEY and CDR2 SVGAGI. Trimming took off 2 bases at V and 2 bases at J, with 10 bases between the two ends. This CDR3 is 14 amino acids long. Here the CDR3 reads CASSYGQSAYEQYF. The CDR3 coding sequence is TGTGCCAGCAGTTACGGACAGAGTGCCTACGAGCAGTACTTC.

The rearrangement links TRBV20-1 to TRBJ1-1; no definite D call. The length of the CDR3 is 13 residues. The V gene lost 3 bases and the J gene lost 5 bases, with 13 bases spanning the gap. Looked up from germline, CDR1 is DFQATT and CDR2 is SNEGSKA (reference sequence). In DNA, the CDR3 is TGCAGTGCTAGTATGGGGAGGGTGACTGAAGCTTTCTTT. It yields the protein CSASMGRVTEAFF.

This chain joins TRBV5-1 and TRBJ2-3, with 10 positions matching TRBD1. V lost 4 bases, J lost 5 bases, and 7 bases stayed unmatched. The germline CDR1 and CDR2 sequences are SGHRS and YFSETQ. CDR3 length: 15 residues. This chain's CDR3 is CASSQGQGSVDTQYF. The CDR3 DNA sequence: TGCGCCAGCAGCCAGGGACAGGGGAGTGTAGATACGCAGTATTTT.

The chain carries TRBV29-1 and TRBJ2-3; tentatively, D is TRBD1 (6 bases). Trimming stripped 5 bases from V and 2 bases from J, with 14 bases between. Germline values: CDR1 SQVTM, CDR2 ANQGSEA. The CDR3 sequence is 14 residues long. CDR3 residues: CSVRDIGPTDTQYF. DNA of the CDR3: TGCAGCGTTCGGGACATCGGACCCACAGATACGCAGTATTTT.

This clone was picked up one time. V gene TRBV24-1 combines with J gene TRBJ2-3; D is perhaps TRBD1 or TRBD2 (5 bases each). The germline V gene encodes CDR1 KGHDR and CDR2 SFDVKD. The CDR3 is 16 amino acids. Trimming took off 4 bases at V and 0 bases at J, with 13 bases between the two ends. Written as DNA, the CDR3 is TGTGCCACCAGTGACCCGGGACGGCCCAGCACAGATACGCAGTATTTT. Amino acids: CATSDPGRPSTDTQYF.

V and J are TRBV28 and TRBJ2-7; TRBD2 matches 7 bases. Germline V gene data show CDR1 as MDHEN and CDR2 as SYDVKM. V lost 2 bases and J lost 5; bases outside the gene matches: 0. CDR3 size: 12 residues. CDR3 coding DNA: TGTGCCAGCAGTTTAGCGGGGGACGAGCAGTACTTC. Amino acids: CASSLAGDEQYF.

This sequence joins TRBV12-3 or TRBV12-4 and TRBJ1-1, with D unresolved. V was clipped by 2 bases and J by 5 bases, with 6 bases between them. The CDR3 is 12 residues long. CDR3: CASSLTATEAFF. The CDR3 bases are TGTGCCAGCAGTTTAACAGCGACTGAAGCTTTCTTT.

The V and J genes are TRBV5-5 and TRBJ2-1; unclear D gene. V was clipped by 1 base and J by 2 bases, with 7 bases between them. The CDR3 spans 14 residues. Germline CDR1 is SGHKS and CDR2 is YYEKEE (reference sequence). The CDR3 sequence is CASSLSYAYNEQFF. The CDR3 coding sequence is TGTGCCAGCAGCTTGAGCTACGCCTACAATGAGCAGTTCTTC. The whole variable domain, filled in from reference TRBV5-5 and TRBJ2-1, reads DAGVTQSPTHLIKTRGQQVTLRCSPISGHKSVSWYQQVLGQGPQFIFQYYEKEERGRGNFPDRFSARQFPNYSSELNVNALLLGDSALYLCASSLSYAYNEQFFGPGTRLTVL.

The chain uses TRBV19 and TRBJ1-3; 7 bases fit TRBD1. CDR3 length: 17 residues. Losses at the gene ends were 6 bases for V and 2 bases for J; bases not matched to a gene: 13. Germline V gene sequence: CDR1 LNHDA, CDR2 SQIVND (reference sequence). Written as DNA, the CDR3 is TGTGCCAGTAGGCAAAGGGGAAGGGACAGCGCTGGAAACACCATATATTTT. Its translation is CASRQRGRDSAGNTIYF.

The rearrangement joins TRBV5-1 to TRBJ1-1; a possible D gene is TRBD1 (6 bases). The V end lost 0 bases, the J end lost 6 bases, and 12 bases lay between the germline ends. The CDR3 is made up of 14 amino acids. CDR1 is SGHRS and CDR2 is YFSETQ in the germline V gene. Written as DNA, the CDR3 is TGCGCCAGCAGCTTGGATACAGGGAGTGCTGAAGCTTTCTTT. Its translation is CASSLDTGSAEAFF. Supplemented by reference TRBV5-1 and TRBJ1-1, the full variable domain reads KAGVTQTPRYLIKTRGQQVTLSCSPISGHRSVSWYQQTPGQGLQFLFEYFSETQRNKGNFPGRFSGRQFSNSRSEMNVSTLELGDSALYLCASSLDTGSAEAFFGQGTRLTVV.

V gene TRBV7-6 combines with J gene TRBJ2-7; 7 nucleotides line up with TRBD1. The CDR3 runs to 15 residues. Per the germline V gene, CDR1 is SGHVS and CDR2 is FNYEAQ. The V gene end was trimmed by 4 bases and the J gene end by 1 base; junction bases not matched to a gene: 7. This CDR3 reads CASSSGRDRSYEQYF. CDR3 coding DNA: TGTGCCAGCAGCTCCGGCCGGGACAGATCCTACGAGCAGTACTTC. Together with reference TRBV7-6 and TRBJ2-7, the CDR3 gives the full variable domain: GAGVSQSPRYKVTKRGQDVALRCDPISGHVSLYWYRQALGQGPEFLTYFNYEAQQDKSGLPNDRFSAERPEGSISTLTIQRTEQRDSAMYRCASSSGRDRSYEQYFGPGTRLTVT.

The rearrangement uses TRBV4-1 and TRBJ2-7, with 7 bases that match TRBD2. Germline V gives CDR1 MGHRA, CDR2 YSYEKL. J lost 2 bases, V lost 1 base, and 8 bases had no gene match. The CDR3 sequence is 16 residues long. As DNA, the CDR3 is TGCGCCAGCAGCCAAGCTAGCGGCGGGGCTACCTACGAGCAGTACTTC. It specifies CASSQASGGATYEQYF.

The CDR3 sequence is CASSDLDSAPGNTYEQYF. CDR3 DNA: TGTGCCAGCAGTGATCTCGACAGTGCCCCGGGGAACACCTACGAGCAGTACTTC. V and J are TRBV25-1 and TRBJ2-7, with D possibly called TRBD1 or TRBD2 (5 bases each). CDR3 length: 18 residues. Germline CDR1 and CDR2: MGHDK and SYGVNS. The V end lost 3 bases, the J end lost 2 bases, and 23 bases lay between the germline ends.

This clone showed up just a few times. The gene calls are TRBV9 and TRBJ2-1; D is perhaps TRBD1 (5 bases). CDR3 length: 12 residues. Per the germline V gene, CDR1 is SGDLS and CDR2 is YYNGEE. V was cut by 8 bases and J by 1 base, with 7 bases left in between. CDR3 residues: CASGASYNEQFF. Here the CDR3 DNA reads TGTGCCAGTGGGGCTTCCTACAATGAGCAGTTCTTC.

The rearrangement joins TRBV4-1 to TRBJ1-4, with D tentatively TRBD1 (6 bases). V lost 1 base and J lost 6, with 12 bases in between. In germline, CDR1 is MGHRA, CDR2 YSYEKL. The CDR3 spans 15 residues. The CDR3 sequence: CASSQGGGQYEKLFF. The CDR3, as DNA: TGCGCCAGCAGCCAAGGAGGGGGGCAGTATGAAAAACTGTTTTTT.

V usage is TRBV24-1 and J usage is TRBJ1-6, with D possibly TRBD1 on 6 matching bases. Germline CDR1 and CDR2: KGHDR and SFDVKD. The V end lost 4 bases, the J end lost 7 bases, and 13 bases lay between the germline ends. CDR3 size: 15 residues. The CDR3 region has the DNA TGTGCCACCAGTGACCACAGGGTTCTAAATTCACCCCTCCACTTT. The encoded protein is CATSDHRVLNSPLHF.

The chain combines TRBV7-2 with TRBJ1-2, with 9 nucleotides matching TRBD1. Germline V gene sequence: CDR1 SGHTA, CDR2 FQGNSA. There are 16 residues in the CDR3. V trimming: 5 bases; J trimming: 3 bases; junction bases outside the gene matches: 10. CDR3 sequence reads: CASSPRQGGTYYGYTF. CDR3 nucleotides: TGTGCCAGCAGCCCCCGACAGGGGGGGACCTACTATGGCTACACCTTC.

The chain is built from TRBV6-2 or TRBV6-3 and TRBJ1-1, with D possibly TRBD1 on 6 matching bases. Trimming left V 5 bases short and J 1 base short, with 17 bases between. From germline, CDR1 is MNHEY and CDR2 SVGEGT. This CDR3 is 16 amino acids long. The CDR3 DNA reads as TGTGCCAGCAGTGACCATCGGGGGGCGTGGAACACTGAAGCTTTCTTT. It encodes CASSDHRGAWNTEAFF.

The CDR3 loop is CASSQGQGRANEKLFF. The CDR3 region has the DNA TGTGCCAGCAGCCAGGGACAGGGGCGGGCTAATGAAAAACTGTTTTTT. The V gene is TRBV7-9, the J gene TRBJ1-4; 10 bases agree with TRBD1. V shed 5 bases, J shed 3 bases, and the junction held 6 bases outside the gene matches. The CDR3 has 16 residues. The germline V gene has CDR1 SEHNR and CDR2 FQNEAQ (reference sequence).

The rearrangement joins TRBV10-1 to TRBJ1-2; no reliable D call. The CDR3 contains 12 residues. V lost 8 bases and J 4 bases, leaving 11 bases between the germline ends. Germline assignment: CDR1 WNHNN and CDR2 SYGVQD (reference sequence). In DNA form, the CDR3 reads TGCGCCAGCGACGGGTTCCCCTATGGCTACACCTTC. Amino acid sequence: CASDGFPYGYTF.

In its sample, this clone was seen a few times. The chain carries TRBV19 and TRBJ1-4, with a weak D call TRBD1 (5 bases). CDR1 is LNHDA, CDR2 SQIVND, per germline (reference sequence). The CDR3 is made up of 15 amino acids. Between the trimmed V and J ends, which lost 0 bases and 6 bases, there was a span of 11 bases. The CDR3 sequence: CASSIEGTAYEKLFF. The CDR3 nucleotides read TGTGCCAGTAGTATAGAGGGGACTGCCTATGAAAAACTGTTTTTT.

This chain connects TRBV7-9 to TRBJ2-7; D remains unclear. The germline gives CDR1 SEHNR, CDR2 FQNEAQ (reference sequence). V was shortened by 5 bases and J by 2 bases, with 7 bases between the two germline ends. The CDR3 consists of 12 residues. Here the CDR3 reads CASSRDTYEQYF. CDR3 DNA: TGTGCCAGCAGCAGGGATACCTACGAGCAGTACTTC. Variable domain in full (rest from reference TRBV7-9 and TRBJ2-7): DTGVSQNPRHKITKRGQNVTFRCDPISEHNRLYWYRQTLGQGPEFLTYFQNEAQLEKSRLLSDRFSAERPKGSFSTLEIQRTEQGDSAMYLCASSRDTYEQYFGPGTRLTVT.